The present entry profiles one T cell receptor (beta chain) with its context. Germline-derived CDR1 and CDR2 are MNHNY and SVGAGI (reference sequence). There are 11 residues in the CDR3. Trimming took 8 bases from V and 8 from J, leaving 10 bases between them. This table comes from immunoSEQ multiplex PCR, and its TCRdb copy is limited to in-frame clones, with some not included. The table records some 110,000 clones, roughly 80% of them present only once. This specimen comes from a study of blood T cell repertoires in COVID-19. Study overall: PBMCs, B-cell-depleted T cells, or T cells provided the cDNA or gDNA that made up the material.

The TCR originated in an older man with COVID-19, enrolled during active disease. The chain links TRBV6-6 to TRBJ2-1; D unclear. The material sequenced was peripheral blood. CDR3 in amino acids: CASAAPDEQFF. In nucleotides, the CDR3 is TGTGCCAGCGCGGCCCCCGATGAGCAGTTCTTC.